This TCR beta chain is drawn from a study of blood T cells in healthy people across ages. Findings of the study overall: A strong correlation was seen between TCR beta diversity and naive T cell percentage. The study found more naive CD4+ cells and higher diversity in long-lived than aged donors.

The draw of peripheral blood yielded approximately 11 milliliters from each donor. Extracted total RNA amounted to at least 6 micrograms for each sample. A J-beta primer mix and a sample-barcoded 5' primer were used in a second PCR of about 6 to 12 cycles. TCRdb re-derived calls from the 5' RACE reads in MiXCR, one entry per CDR3 protein. The table lists around 1.5 million distinct CDR3 sequences, 59% of them singletons, with about 6.3% in the top ten. Comment on this clonotype: Its antigen remains unknown.

The V end was cut by 5 bases, the J end by 0 bases, with 20 bases between. Germline V gene lookup returns CDR1 SGHVS and CDR2 FQNEAQ. The CDR3 consists of 17 residues. The V gene is TRBV7-8, the J gene TRBJ2-7; D might be TRBD2 (5 bases). What was sequenced was blood. The receptor was derived from a man between 18 and 35 years old in good health. Here the CDR3 DNA reads TGTGCCAGCAGCCATTTAGAGGGAGTTTTCAGCTCCTACGAGCAGTACTTC. It translates to CASSHLEGVFSSYEQYF.